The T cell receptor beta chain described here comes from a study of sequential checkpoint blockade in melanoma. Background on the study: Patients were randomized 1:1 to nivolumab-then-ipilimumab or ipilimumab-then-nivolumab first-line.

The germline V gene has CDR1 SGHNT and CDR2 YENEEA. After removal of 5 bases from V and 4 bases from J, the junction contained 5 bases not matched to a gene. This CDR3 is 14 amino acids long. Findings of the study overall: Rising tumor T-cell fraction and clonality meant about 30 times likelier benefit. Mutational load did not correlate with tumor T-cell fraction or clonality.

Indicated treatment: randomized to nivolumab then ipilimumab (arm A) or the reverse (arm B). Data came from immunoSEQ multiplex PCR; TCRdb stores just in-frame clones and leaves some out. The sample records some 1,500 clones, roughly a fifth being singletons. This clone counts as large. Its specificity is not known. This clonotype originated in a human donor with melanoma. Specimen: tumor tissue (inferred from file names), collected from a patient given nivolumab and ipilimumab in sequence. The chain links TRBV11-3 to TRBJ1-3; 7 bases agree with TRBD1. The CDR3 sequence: CASSMTGSGNTIYF. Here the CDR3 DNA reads TGTGCCAGCAGCATGACAGGGAGCGGAAACACCATATATTTT.